This T cell receptor beta chain derives from a study of beta chain features in type 1 diabetes. At the level of the study: Approximately 100 million sorted cells were examined across all samples.

General observations from the study: At VDJ recombination sites, type 1 diabetes patients had fewer insertions and more deleted nucleotides. For patients, the naive, central memory and Treg TCRB repertoires appeared more alike than for healthy donors. A potential PCR bias toward shorter templates would be equal in patient and control samples.

Turning to this clone: Its target is unknown.

Of the isolated RNA, all was reverse transcribed, and so the sequenced material was expressed TCRB transcripts. Sequenced by immunoSEQ multiplex PCR; TCRdb stores in-frame clones only, minus some. The sample holds nearly 350,000 clones, roughly 8% seen once. The length of the CDR3 is 12 residues. V dropped 6 bases and J dropped 12; count of bases not matched to a gene: 8. Per the germline V gene, CDR1 is MNHEY and CDR2 is SMNVEV (reference sequence). Material for sequencing was central memory CD4+ T cells from blood. J is TRBJ2-7 and V is TRBV27; 10 nucleotides align to TRBD2. This receptor was taken from a woman aged 18 to 35 in good health. CDR3 sequence: CASSNQREGLYF. CDR3 DNA: TGTGCCAGCAGCAACCAGCGGGAGGGGTTGTACTTC.